The clone carrying this T cell receptor beta chain was counted a few times. The V end lost 5 bases, the J end lost 5 bases, and 16 bases lay between the germline ends. This CDR3 is 14 amino acids long. Germline-derived CDR1 and CDR2 are MNHEY and SVGEGT. The second PCR ran about 6 to 12 cycles with a sample-barcoded 5' primer and J-beta primers. TCRdb itself ran the 5' RACE reads through MiXCR, one entry per CDR3 protein. In the table there are fewer than 900,000 distinct CDR3 sequences, approximately 35% of which are singletons. This sample is drawn from a study of blood T cells in healthy people across ages.

This clonotype was sampled from a man aged 18 to 29 in good health. The V call is TRBV6-2 or TRBV6-3, the J call TRBJ2-7; D might be TRBD1 (5 bases). The sequenced sample was blood. The CDR3 DNA reads as TGTGCCAGCAGTCCGCCGCAGGGATTCCACGAGCAGTACTTC. The encoded protein is CASSPPQGFHEQYF.